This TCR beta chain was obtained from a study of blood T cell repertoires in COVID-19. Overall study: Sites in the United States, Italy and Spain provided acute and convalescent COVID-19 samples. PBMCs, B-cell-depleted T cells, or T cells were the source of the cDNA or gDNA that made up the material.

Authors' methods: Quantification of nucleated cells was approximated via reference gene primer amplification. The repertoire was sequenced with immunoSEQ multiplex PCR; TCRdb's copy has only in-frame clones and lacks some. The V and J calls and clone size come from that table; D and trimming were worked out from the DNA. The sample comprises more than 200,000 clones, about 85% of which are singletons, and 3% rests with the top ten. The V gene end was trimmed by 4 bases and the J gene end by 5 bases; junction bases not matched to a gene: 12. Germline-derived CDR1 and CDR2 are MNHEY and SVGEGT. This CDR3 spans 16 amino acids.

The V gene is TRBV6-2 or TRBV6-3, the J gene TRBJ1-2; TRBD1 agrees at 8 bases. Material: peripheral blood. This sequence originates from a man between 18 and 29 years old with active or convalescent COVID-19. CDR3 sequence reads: CASSSPPQGAGYGYTF. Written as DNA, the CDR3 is TGTGCCAGCAGTTCCCCCCCCCAGGGGGCAGGGTATGGCTACACCTTC.